This T cell receptor (beta chain) was captured in a study of T cells in Graves' hyperthyroidism and ophthalmopathy. The CDR3 length is 18 residues. Germline CDR1 is SGHRS and CDR2 is YFSETQ. The ends lost 4 bases at V and 2 bases at J; junction bases unmatched: 15. On this clonotype: Its antigen is undetermined.

Fresh peripheral blood, 7.5 to 10 ml, yielded the PBMCs. Study-wide points: Blood held most thyroid clonotypes expanded above 0.001 frequency.

Researchers took RNA transcripts and amplified the TCR beta CDR3 regions from them. An initial round of RT-PCR targeting the TCR CDR3 relied on the HTBI primer set. TCRdb recomputed calls from the multiplex PCR reads with MiXCR, one row per CDR3 protein. The table has hundreds of thousands of distinct CDR3 sequences, 35% seen once. The clonotype originates from a woman aged 40 to 50 with Graves' hyperthyroidism. Material for sequencing was blood. The chain is built from TRBV5-1 and TRBJ2-3; 8 bases agree with TRBD1. CDR3 amino acids: CASSRWTGNSKITDTQYF. The CDR3 DNA follows: TGCGCCAGCAGCCGTTGGACAGGGAATTCTAAAATCACAGATACGCAGTATTTT.